This TCR beta chain was identified during a study of cytomegalovirus exposure and HLA in healthy donors. Broader study findings: Presence/absence comparisons presumed near-even sequencing depth among donors.

Amplification used 60 Vbeta primers and 13 Jbeta primers. Profiling relied on immunoSEQ multiplex PCR, and the TCRdb table lists in-frame clones only, not all of them. The profile shows about 110,000 clones, over 60% of them singletons. On this clone itself: As yet, its antigen is unknown.

The germline V gene encodes CDR1 ENHRY and CDR2 SYGVKD. CDR3 length: 14 residues. After removal of 6 bases from V and 4 bases from J, the junction contained 7 bases not matched to a gene. The sequenced material came from PBMCs. This chain links TRBV10-3 with TRBJ1-2; 8 bases map to TRBD1. This clonotype was obtained from a woman between 40 and 50 years old in good health and CMV-seropositive. CDR3 protein: CAIRQGQELYGYTF. Written as DNA, the CDR3 is TGTGCCATCAGGCAGGGACAGGAGCTCTATGGCTACACCTTC.